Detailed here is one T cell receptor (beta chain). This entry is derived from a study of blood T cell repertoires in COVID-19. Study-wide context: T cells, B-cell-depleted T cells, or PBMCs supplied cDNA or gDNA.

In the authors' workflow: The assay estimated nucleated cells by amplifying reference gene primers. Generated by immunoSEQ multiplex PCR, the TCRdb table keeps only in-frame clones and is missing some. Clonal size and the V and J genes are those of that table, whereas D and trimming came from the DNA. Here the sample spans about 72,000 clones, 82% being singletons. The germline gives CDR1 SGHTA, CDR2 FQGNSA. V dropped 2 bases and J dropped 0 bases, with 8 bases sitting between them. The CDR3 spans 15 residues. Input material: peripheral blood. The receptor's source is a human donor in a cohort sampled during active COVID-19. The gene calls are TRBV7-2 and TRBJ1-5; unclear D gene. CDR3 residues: CASSLQIHSNQPQHF. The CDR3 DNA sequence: TGTGCCAGCAGCTTACAGATTCATAGCAATCAGCCCCAGCATTTT. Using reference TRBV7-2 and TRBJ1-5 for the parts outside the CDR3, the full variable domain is GAGVSQSPSNKVTEKGKDVELRCDPISGHTALYWYRQSLGQGLEFLIYFQGNSAPDKSGLPSDRFSAERTGGSVSTLTIQRTQQEDSAVYLCASSLQIHSNQPQHFGDGTRLSIL.